The TCR beta chain described here comes from a study of blood T cell repertoires in COVID-19. The wider study: Samples came from the United States, Italy and Spain, spanning acute and convalescent COVID-19. From T cells, B-cell-depleted T cells, or PBMCs came the material, which was cDNA or gDNA.

The germline V gene has CDR1 KGHSH and CDR2 LQKENI. This CDR3 is built from 14 residues. Trimming took 6 bases from V and 1 from J; bases not matched to a gene: 4. In its sample, this clone was seen once. The authors' processing: Amplification with reference gene primers provided the estimates of nucleated cell counts. Here immunoSEQ multiplex PCR was the method, and the copy in TCRdb shows in-frame clones only, minus some. V, J and clone size are those of that table, while D and trimming were read from the DNA. This repertoire shows 300,000 or so clones, around 83% found once; its top ten account for about 1.2%.

The TCR sequence derives from a woman aged 50 to 65 with acute or convalescent COVID-19. The J gene is TRBJ2-5, the V gene TRBV18; 8 bases are a match to TRBD1. The specimen was peripheral blood. The CDR3 here is CASSRQGFQETQYF. Written as DNA, the CDR3 is TGTGCCAGCTCCAGACAGGGGTTCCAAGAGACCCAGTACTTC.